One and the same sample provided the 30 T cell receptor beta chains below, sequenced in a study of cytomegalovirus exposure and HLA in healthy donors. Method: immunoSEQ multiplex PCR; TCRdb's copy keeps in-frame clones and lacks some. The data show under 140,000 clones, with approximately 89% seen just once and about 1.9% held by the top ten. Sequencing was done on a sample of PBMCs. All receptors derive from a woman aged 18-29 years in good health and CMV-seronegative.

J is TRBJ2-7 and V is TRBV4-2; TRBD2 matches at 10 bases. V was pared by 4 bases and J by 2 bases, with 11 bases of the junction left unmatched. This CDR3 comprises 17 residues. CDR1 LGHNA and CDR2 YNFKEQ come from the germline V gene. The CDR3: CASSLGLAPGSAYEQYF. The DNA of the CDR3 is TGTGCCAGCAGCCTGGGACTAGCGCCGGGGTCAGCCTACGAGCAGTACTTC.

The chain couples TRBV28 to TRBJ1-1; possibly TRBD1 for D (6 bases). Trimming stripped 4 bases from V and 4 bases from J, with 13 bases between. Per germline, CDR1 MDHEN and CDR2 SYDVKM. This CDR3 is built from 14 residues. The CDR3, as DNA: TGTGCCAGCAGTTCCTCCAGGGGCGGCACTGAAGCTTTCTTT. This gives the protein CASSSSRGGTEAFF. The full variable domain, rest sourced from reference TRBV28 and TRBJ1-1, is DVKVTQSSRYLVKRTGEKVFLECVQDMDHENMFWYRQDPGLGLRLIYFSYDVKMKEKGDIPEGYSVSREKKERFSLILESASTNQTSMYLCASSSSRGGTEAFFGQGTRLTVV.

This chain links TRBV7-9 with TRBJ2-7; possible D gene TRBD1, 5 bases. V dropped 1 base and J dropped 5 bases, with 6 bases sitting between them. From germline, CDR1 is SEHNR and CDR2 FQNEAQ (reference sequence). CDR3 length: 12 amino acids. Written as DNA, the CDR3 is TGTGCCAGCAGCTTAGGCAGGGACGAGCAGTACTTC. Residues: CASSLGRDEQYF.

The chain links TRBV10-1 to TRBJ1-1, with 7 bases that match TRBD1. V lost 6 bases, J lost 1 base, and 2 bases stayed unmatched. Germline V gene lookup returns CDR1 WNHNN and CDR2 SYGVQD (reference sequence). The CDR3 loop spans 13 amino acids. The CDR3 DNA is TGCGCCAGCAGCCGGGACAGGAACACTGAAGCTTTCTTT. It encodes CASSRDRNTEAFF.

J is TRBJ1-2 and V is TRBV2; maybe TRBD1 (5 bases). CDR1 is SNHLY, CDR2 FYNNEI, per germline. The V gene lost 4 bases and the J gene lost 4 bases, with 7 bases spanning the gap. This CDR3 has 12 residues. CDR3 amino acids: CASSGRGYGYTF. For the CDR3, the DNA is TGTGCCAGCAGTGGAAGGGGCTATGGCTACACCTTC.

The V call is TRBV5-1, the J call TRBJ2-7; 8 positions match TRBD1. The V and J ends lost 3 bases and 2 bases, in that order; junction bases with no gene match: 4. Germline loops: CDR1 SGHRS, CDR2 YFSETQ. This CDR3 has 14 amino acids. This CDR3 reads CASSSGQVTYEQYF. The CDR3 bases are TGCGCCAGCAGCTCGGGACAGGTGACCTACGAGCAGTACTTC. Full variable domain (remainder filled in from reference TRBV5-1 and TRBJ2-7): KAGVTQTPRYLIKTRGQQVTLSCSPISGHRSVSWYQQTPGQGLQFLFEYFSETQRNKGNFPGRFSGRQFSNSRSEMNVSTLELGDSALYLCASSSGQVTYEQYFGPGTRLTVT.

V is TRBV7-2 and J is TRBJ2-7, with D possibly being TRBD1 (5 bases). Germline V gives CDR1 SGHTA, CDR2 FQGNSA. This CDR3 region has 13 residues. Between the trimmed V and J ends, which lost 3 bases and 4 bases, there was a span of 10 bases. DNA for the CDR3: TGTGCCAGCAGCTTGAAACAGGCTTACGAGCAGTACTTC. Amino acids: CASSLKQAYEQYF.

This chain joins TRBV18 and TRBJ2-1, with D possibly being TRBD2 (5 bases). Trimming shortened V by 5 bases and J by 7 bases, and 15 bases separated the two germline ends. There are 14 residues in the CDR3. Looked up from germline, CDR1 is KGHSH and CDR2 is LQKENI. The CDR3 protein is CASSLVGGSNEQFF. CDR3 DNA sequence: TGTGCCAGCTCATTGGTCGGCGGGTCAAATGAGCAGTTCTTC.

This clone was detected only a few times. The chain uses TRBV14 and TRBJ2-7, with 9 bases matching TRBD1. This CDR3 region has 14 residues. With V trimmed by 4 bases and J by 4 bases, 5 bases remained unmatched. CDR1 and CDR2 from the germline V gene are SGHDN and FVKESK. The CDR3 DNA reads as TGTGCCAGCAGCCTCCGACAGGGGGGATACGAGCAGTACTTC. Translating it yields CASSLRQGGYEQYF.

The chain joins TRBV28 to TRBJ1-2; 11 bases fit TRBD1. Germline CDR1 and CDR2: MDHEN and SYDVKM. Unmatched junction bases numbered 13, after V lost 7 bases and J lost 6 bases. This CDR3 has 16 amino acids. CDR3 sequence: CASTYIGQGAGDGYTF. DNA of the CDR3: TGTGCCAGCACGTATATAGGACAGGGGGCAGGGGATGGCTACACCTTC.

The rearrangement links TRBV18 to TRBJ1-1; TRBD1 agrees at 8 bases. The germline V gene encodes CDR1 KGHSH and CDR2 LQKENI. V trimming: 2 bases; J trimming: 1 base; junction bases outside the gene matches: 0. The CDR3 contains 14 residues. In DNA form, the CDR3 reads TGTGCCAGCTCACCAGGGACAGGGAACACTGAAGCTTTCTTT. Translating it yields CASSPGTGNTEAFF.

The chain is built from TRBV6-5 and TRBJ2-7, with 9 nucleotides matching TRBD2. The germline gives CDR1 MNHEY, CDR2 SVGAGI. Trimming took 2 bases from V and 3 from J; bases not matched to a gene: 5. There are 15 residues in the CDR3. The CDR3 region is CASSYVAGGHYEQYF. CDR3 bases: TGTGCCAGCAGTTACGTGGCGGGGGGGCACTACGAGCAGTACTTC.

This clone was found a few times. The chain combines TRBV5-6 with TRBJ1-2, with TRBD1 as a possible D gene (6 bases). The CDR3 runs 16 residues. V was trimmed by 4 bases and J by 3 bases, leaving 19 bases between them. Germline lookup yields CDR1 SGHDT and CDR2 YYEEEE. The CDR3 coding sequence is TGTGCCAGCAGCCCCGGGACACCCTTAGTGTACTATGGCTACACCTTC. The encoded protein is CASSPGTPLVYYGYTF. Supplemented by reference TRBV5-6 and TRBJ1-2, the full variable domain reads DAGVTQSPTHLIKTRGQQVTLRCSPKSGHDTVSWYQQALGQGPQFIFQYYEEEERQRGNFPDRFSGHQFPNYSSELNVNALLLGDSALYLCASSPGTPLVYYGYTFGSGTRLTVV.

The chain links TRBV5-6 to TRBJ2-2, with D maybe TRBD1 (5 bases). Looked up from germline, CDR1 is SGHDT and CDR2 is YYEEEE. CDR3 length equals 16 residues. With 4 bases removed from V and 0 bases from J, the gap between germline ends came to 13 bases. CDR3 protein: CASSTDLDTNTGELFF. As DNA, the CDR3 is TGTGCCAGCAGCACCGATTTGGACACGAACACCGGGGAGCTGTTTTTT.

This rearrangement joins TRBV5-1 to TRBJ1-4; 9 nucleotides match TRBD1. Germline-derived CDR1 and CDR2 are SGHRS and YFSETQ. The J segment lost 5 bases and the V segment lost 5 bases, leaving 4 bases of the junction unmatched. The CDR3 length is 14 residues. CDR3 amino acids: CASSVGQGNEKLFF. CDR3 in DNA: TGCGCCAGCAGTGTAGGACAGGGGAATGAAAAACTGTTTTTT.

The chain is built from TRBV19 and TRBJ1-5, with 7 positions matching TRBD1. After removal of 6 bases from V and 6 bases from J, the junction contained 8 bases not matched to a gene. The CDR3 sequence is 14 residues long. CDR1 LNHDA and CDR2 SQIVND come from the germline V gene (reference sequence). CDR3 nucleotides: TGTGCCAGTAGGCCAGACAGGGCCGGTCAGCCCCAGCATTTT. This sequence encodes CASRPDRAGQPQHF.

The CDR3 spells CASSSILTSGIYEQYF. The CDR3 nucleotides read TGTGCCAGCAGTTCCATTCTGACTAGCGGGATATACGAGCAGTACTTC. The J gene is TRBJ2-7, the V gene TRBV27; TRBD2 aligns across 11 bases. V shed 4 bases and J 4 bases; nucleotides not matched to a gene: 9. This CDR3 is built from 16 residues. Germline loops: CDR1 MNHEY, CDR2 SMNVEV (reference sequence).

CDR3: CASREAGGNEQFF. As DNA, the CDR3 is TGTGCCAGCAGGGAGGCAGGGGGGAATGAGCAGTTCTTC. The V call is TRBV6-6, the J call TRBJ2-1, with a weak D call TRBD1 (7 bases). There are 13 residues in the CDR3. V was trimmed by 6 bases and J by 7 bases, leaving 13 bases between them. Germline assignment: CDR1 MNHNY and CDR2 SVGAGI (reference sequence).

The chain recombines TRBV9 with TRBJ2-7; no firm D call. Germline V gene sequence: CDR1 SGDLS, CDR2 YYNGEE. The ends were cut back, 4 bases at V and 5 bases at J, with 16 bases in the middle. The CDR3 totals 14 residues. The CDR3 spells CASSPPSTVNEQYF. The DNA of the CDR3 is TGTGCCAGCAGCCCCCCCTCTACGGTGAACGAGCAGTACTTC. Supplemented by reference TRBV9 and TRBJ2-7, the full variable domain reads DSGVTQTPKHLITATGQRVTLRCSPRSGDLSVYWYQQSLDQGLQFLIQYYNGEERAKGNILERFSAQQFPDLHSELNLSSLELGDSALYFCASSPPSTVNEQYFGPGTRLTVT.

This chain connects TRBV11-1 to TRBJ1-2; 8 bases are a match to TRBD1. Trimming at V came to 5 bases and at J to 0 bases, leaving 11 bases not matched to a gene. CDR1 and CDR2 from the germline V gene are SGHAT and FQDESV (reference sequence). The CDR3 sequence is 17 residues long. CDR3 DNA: TGTGCCAGCAGCCCGATTGGACAGGGCCAAGCTAACTATGGCTACACCTTC. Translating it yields CASSPIGQGQANYGYTF.

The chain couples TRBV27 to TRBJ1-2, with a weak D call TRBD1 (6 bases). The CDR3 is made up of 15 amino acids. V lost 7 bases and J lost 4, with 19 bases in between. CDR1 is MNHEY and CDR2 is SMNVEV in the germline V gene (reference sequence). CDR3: CASTYSRDKPYGYTF. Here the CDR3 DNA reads TGTGCCAGCACCTACTCCCGGGACAAACCCTATGGCTACACCTTC.

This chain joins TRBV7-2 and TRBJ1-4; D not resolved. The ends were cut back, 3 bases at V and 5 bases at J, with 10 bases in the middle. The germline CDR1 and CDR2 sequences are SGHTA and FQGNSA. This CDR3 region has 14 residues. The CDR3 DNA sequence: TGTGCCAGCAGCTTGGGCAGCACGAATGAAAAACTGTTTTTT. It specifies CASSLGSTNEKLFF.

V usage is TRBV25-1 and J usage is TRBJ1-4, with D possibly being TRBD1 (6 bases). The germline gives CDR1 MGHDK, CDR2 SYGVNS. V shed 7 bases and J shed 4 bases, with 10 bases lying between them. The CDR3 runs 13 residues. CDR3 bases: TGTGCCAGCAACAGGGCGGGTAATGAAAAACTGTTTTTT. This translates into CASNRAGNEKLFF.

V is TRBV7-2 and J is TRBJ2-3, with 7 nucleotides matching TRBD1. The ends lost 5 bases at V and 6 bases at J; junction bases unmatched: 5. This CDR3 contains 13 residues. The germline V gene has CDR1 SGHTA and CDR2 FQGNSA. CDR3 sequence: CASSKDRDDTQYF. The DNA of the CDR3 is TGTGCCAGCAGCAAAGACAGGGATGATACGCAGTATTTT.

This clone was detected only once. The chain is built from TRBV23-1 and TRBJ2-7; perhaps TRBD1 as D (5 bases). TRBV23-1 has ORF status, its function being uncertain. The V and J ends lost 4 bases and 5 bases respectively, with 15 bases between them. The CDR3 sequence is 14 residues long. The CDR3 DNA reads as TGCGCCAGCAGTCTTCGGTCCCGACAGAACGAGCAGTACTTC. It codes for CASSLRSRQNEQYF.

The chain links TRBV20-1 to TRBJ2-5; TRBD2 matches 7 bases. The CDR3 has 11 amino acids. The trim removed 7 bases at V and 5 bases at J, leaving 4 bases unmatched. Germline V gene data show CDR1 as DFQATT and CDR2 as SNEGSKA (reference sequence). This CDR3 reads CSERGSETQYF. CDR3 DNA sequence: TGCAGTGAGCGGGGAAGCGAGACCCAGTACTTC.

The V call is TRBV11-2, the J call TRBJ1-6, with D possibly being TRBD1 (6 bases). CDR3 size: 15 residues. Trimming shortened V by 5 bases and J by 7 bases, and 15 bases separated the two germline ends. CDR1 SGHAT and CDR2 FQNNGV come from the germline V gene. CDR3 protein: CASSQVQGRNSPLHF. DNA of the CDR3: TGTGCCAGCAGCCAGGTACAGGGTCGGAATTCACCCCTCCACTTT.

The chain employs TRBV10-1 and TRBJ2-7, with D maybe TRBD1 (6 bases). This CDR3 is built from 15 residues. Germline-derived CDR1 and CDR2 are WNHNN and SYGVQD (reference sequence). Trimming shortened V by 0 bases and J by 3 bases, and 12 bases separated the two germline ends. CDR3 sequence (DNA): TGCGCCAGCAGTGAGTCGTCAGGGGACGGCTACGAGCAGTACTTC. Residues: CASSESSGDGYEQYF.

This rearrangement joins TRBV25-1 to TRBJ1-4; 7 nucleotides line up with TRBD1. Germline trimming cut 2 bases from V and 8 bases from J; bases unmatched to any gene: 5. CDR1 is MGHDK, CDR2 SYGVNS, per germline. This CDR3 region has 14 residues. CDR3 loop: CASSEPPGGEKLFF. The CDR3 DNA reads TGTGCCAGCAGTGAACCCCCAGGGGGGGAAAAACTGTTTTTT. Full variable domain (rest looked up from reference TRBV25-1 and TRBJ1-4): EADIYQTPRYLVIGTGKKITLECSQTMGHDKMYWYQQDPGMELHLIHYSYGVNSTEKGDLSSESTVSRIRTEHFPLTLESARPSHTSQYLCASSEPPGGEKLFFGSGTQLSVL.

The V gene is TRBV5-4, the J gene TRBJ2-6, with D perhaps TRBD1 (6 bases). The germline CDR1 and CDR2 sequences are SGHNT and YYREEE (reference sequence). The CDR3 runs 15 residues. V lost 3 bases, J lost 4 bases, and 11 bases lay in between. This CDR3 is CASSSQGLGANVLTF. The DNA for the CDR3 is TGTGCCAGCAGCTCACAGGGTTTGGGGGCCAACGTCCTGACTTTC.